This T cell receptor beta chain was sequenced for a study of blood T cell repertoires in COVID-19. Study overall: Some COVID-19 samples were acute and others convalescent; all came from the United States, Italy and Spain.

This clone occurred a few times. In the authors' methods: By means of reference gene primer amplification, nucleated cell counts were estimated. Here immunoSEQ multiplex PCR was the method, and the copy in TCRdb shows in-frame clones only, minus some. The V and J calls and clone size come from that table; D and trimming were worked out from the DNA. The table has roughly 120,000 clones, 70% to 90% seen once. The CDR3 extends over 12 amino acids. Trimming stripped 1 base from V and 7 bases from J, with 5 bases between. The germline V gene has CDR1 SGHAT and CDR2 FQNNGV. V usage is TRBV11-2 and J usage is TRBJ2-4; D is unclear. This TCR came from a woman in her fifties or sixties with acute or convalescent COVID-19. Sequencing was performed on peripheral blood. The CDR3 sequence is CASSLVSNIQYF. The CDR3 DNA is TGTGCCAGCAGCTTAGTAAGCAACATTCAGTACTTC. Based on the CDR3 plus reference TRBV11-2 and TRBJ2-4, the full variable domain is EAGVAQSPRYKIIEKRQSVAFWCNPISGHATLYWYQQILGQGPKLLIQFQNNGVVDDSQLPKDRFSAERLKGVDSTLKIQPAKLEDSAVYLCASSLVSNIQYFGAGTRLSVL.